This T cell receptor (beta chain) was found in a study of blood T cell repertoires in COVID-19. Measured with immunoSEQ multiplex PCR; TCRdb has only the in-frame clones, and not every one. The table lists around 42,000 clones, roughly 89% of them singletons. This CDR3 is built from 12 residues. V shed 6 bases, J shed 4 bases, and the junction held 1 base outside the gene matches. The sequence was collected from a man aged 45 to 65 with active COVID-19. The sequencing input was peripheral blood. This chain connects TRBV12-3 or TRBV12-4 to TRBJ2-5, with 8 bases matching TRBD2. CDR3 residues: CASSSGGETQYF. CDR3 coding DNA: TGTGCCAGCAGCAGCGGGGGAGAGACCCAGTACTTC.